The clone carrying this T cell receptor (beta chain) is a singleton in its sample. The data stem from a study of blood T cell repertoires in COVID-19. V trimming: 5 bases; J trimming: 1 base; junction bases outside the gene matches: 5. The CDR3 has 15 residues. Germline V gene lookup returns CDR1 LNHDA and CDR2 SQIVND (reference sequence). The method was immunoSEQ multiplex PCR; TCRdb's version includes in-frame clones alone and lacks a portion of them. Seen here are 130,000 to 150,000 clones, 84% observed once, and the top ten hold under 7%. Living in 20 to 30 US areas, the participants were between roughly 18 and 90 years of age.

The sequence was collected from a woman aged 50 to 65 who had been exposed to COVID-19. Sequences were obtained from PBMCs or T cells enriched from blood (not recorded which). V gene TRBV19 combines with J gene TRBJ2-3; 8 positions match TRBD1. CDR3 sequence reads: CASSQGARGTDTQYF. CDR3 nucleotide sequence: TGTGCCAGTAGTCAGGGGGCGAGGGGCACAGATACGCAGTATTTT.